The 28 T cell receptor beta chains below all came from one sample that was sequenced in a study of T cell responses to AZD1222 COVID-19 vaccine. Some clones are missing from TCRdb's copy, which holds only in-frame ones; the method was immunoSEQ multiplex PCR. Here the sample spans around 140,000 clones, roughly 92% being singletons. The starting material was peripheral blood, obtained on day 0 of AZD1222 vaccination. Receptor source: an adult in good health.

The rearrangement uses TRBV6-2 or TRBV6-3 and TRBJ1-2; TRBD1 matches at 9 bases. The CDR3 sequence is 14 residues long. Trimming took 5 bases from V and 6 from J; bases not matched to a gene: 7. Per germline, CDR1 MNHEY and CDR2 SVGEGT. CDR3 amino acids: CASSHPDRGNGYTF. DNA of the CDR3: TGTGCCAGCAGTCACCCGGACAGGGGAAATGGCTACACCTTC.

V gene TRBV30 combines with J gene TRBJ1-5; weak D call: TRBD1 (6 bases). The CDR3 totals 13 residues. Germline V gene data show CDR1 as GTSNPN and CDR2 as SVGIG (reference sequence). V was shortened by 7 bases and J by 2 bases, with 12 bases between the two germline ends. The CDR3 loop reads CAYQDSGNQPQHF. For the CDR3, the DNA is TGTGCCTACCAGGACAGCGGCAATCAGCCCCAGCATTTT.

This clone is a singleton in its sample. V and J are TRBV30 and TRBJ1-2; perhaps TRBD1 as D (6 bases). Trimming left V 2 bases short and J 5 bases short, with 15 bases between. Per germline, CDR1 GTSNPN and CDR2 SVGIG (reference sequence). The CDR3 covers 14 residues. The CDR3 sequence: CAWSLGGGRYGYTF. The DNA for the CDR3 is TGTGCCTGGAGTCTGGGAGGGGGAAGGTATGGCTACACCTTC.

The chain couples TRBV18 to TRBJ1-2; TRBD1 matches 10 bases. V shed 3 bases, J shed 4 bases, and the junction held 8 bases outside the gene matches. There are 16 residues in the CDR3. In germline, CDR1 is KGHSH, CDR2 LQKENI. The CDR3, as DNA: TGTGCCAGCTCACCGACCGGGACAGGGGAAGGCTATGGCTACACCTTC. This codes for CASSPTGTGEGYGYTF. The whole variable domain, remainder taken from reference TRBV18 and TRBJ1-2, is NAGVMQNPRHLVRRRGQEARLRCSPMKGHSHVYWYRQLPEEGLKFMVYLQKENIIDESGMPKERFSAEFPKEGPSILRIQQVVRGDSAAYFCASSPTGTGEGYGYTFGSGTRLTVV.

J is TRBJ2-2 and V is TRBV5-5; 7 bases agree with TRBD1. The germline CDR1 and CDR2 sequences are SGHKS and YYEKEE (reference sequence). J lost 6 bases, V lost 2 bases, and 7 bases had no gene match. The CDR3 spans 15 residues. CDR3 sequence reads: CASSFVTGLPGELFF. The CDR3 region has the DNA TGTGCCAGCAGCTTTGTGACAGGGCTTCCCGGGGAGCTGTTTTTT.

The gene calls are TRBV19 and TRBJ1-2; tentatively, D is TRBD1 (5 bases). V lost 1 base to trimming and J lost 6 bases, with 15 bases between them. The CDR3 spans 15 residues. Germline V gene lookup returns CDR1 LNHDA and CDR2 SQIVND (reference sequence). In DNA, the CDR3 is TGTGCCAGTAGTATAGGGTCAGTGGGACTGGATGGCTACACCTTC. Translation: CASSIGSVGLDGYTF.

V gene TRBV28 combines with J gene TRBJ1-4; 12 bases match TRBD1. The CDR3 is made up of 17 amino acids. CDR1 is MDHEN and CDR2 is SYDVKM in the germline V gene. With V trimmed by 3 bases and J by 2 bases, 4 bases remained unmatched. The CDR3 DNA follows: TGTGCCAGCAGTTTTTGGGGACAGGGGGCGACTAATGAAAAACTGTTTTTT. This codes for CASSFWGQGATNEKLFF.

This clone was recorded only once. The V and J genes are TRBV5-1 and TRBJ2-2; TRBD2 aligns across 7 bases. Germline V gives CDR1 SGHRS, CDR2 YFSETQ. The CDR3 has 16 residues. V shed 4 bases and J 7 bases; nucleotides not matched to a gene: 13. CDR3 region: CASSLGLDGRFGELFF. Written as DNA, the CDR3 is TGCGCCAGCAGCCTAGGACTAGATGGGCGGTTCGGGGAGCTGTTTTTT. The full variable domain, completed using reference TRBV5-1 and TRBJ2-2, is KAGVTQTPRYLIKTRGQQVTLSCSPISGHRSVSWYQQTPGQGLQFLFEYFSETQRNKGNFPGRFSGRQFSNSRSEMNVSTLELGDSALYLCASSLGLDGRFGELFFGEGSRLTVL.

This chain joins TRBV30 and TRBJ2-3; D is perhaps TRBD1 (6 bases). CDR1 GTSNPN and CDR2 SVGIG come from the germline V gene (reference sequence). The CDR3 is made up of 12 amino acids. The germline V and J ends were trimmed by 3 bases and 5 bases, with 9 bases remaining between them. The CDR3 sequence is CAWRRTEDTQYF. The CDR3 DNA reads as TGTGCCTGGAGGAGGACAGAAGATACGCAGTATTTT. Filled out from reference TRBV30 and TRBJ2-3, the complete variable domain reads SQTIHQWPATLVQPVGSPLSLECTVEGTSNPNLYWYRQAAGRGLQLLFYSVGIGQISSEVPQNLSASRPQDRQFILSSKKLLLSDSGFYLCAWRRTEDTQYFGPGTRLTVL.

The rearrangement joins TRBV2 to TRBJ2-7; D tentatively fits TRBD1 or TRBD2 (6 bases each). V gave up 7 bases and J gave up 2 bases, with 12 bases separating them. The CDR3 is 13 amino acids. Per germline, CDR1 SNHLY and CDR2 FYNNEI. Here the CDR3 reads CASKTGDTYEQYF. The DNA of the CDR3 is TGTGCCAGCAAGACGGGGGACACCTACGAGCAGTACTTC.

CDR3 loop: CASSPSGGNTEAFF. The DNA for the CDR3 is TGTGCCAGCAGTCCGTCGGGGGGGAACACTGAAGCTTTCTTT. V gene TRBV27 combines with J gene TRBJ1-1, with a tentative D call TRBD1 (5 bases). Per the germline V gene, CDR1 is MNHEY and CDR2 is SMNVEV (reference sequence). This CDR3 region has 14 residues. V lost 5 bases to trimming and J lost 1 base, with 11 bases between them.

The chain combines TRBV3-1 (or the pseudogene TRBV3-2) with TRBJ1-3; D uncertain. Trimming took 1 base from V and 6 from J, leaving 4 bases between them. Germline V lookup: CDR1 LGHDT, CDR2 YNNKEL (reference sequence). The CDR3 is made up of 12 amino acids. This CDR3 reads CASSQVENTIYF. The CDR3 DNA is TGTGCCAGCAGCCAAGTCGAAAACACCATATATTTT.

The CDR3 spells CASSFRGVDYGYTF. Here the CDR3 DNA reads TGTGCCAGCAGTTTTCGGGGCGTCGACTATGGCTACACCTTC. The chain is built from TRBV27 and TRBJ1-2, with D perhaps matching TRBD1 (5 bases). The CDR3 is 14 amino acids. Germline CDR1 reads MNHEY; CDR2 reads SMNVEV (reference sequence). V was cut by 3 bases and J by 3 bases, with 11 bases left in between.

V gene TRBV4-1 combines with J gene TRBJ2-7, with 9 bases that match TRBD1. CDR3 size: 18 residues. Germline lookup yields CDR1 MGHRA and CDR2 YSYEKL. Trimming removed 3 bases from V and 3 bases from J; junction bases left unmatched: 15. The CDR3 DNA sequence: TGCGCCAGCAGCCAGGACCTATACGGGGGGACAGGGATCTACGAGCAGTACTTC. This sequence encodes CASSQDLYGGTGIYEQYF.

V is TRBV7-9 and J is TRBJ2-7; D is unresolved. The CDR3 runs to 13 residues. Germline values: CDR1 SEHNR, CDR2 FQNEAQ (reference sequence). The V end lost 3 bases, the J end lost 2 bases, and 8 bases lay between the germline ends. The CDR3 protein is CASSFSVTYEQYF. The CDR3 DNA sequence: TGTGCCAGCAGCTTTTCCGTAACCTACGAGCAGTACTTC.

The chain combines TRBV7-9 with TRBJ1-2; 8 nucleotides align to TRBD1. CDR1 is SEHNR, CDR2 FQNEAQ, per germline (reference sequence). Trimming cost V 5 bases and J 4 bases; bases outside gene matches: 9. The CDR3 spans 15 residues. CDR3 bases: TGTGCCAGCAGCCGGGACAGGAGACGCGGCTATGGCTACACCTTC. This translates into CASSRDRRRGYGYTF.

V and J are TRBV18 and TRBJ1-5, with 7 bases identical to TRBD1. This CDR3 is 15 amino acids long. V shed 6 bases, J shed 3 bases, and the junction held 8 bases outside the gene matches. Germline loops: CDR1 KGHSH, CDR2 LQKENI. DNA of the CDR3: TGTGCCAGCTCCCAAGACAGGGTTGACAATCAGCCCCAGCATTTT. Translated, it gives CASSQDRVDNQPQHF.

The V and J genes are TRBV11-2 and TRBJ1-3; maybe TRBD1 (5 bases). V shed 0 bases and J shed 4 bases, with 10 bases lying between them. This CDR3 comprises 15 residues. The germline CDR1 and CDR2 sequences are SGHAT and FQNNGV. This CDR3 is CASSLDWGNGNTIYF. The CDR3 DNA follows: TGTGCCAGCAGCTTAGATTGGGGGAACGGAAACACCATATATTTT.

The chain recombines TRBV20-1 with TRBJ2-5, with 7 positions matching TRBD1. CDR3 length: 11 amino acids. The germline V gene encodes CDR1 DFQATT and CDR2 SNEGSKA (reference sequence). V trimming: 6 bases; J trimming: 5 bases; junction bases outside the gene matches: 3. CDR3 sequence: CSAPRGETQYF. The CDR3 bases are TGCAGTGCCCCCAGGGGGGAGACCCAGTACTTC.

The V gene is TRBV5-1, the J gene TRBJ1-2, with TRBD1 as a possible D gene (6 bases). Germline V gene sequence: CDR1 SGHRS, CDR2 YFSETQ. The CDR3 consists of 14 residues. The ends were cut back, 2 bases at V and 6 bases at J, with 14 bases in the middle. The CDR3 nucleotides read TGCGCCAGCAGCTTCCTCCAGGGGCACGATGGCTACACCTTC. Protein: CASSFLQGHDGYTF.

The DNA for the CDR3 is TGTGCCAGCAGCCCTACTACAGGGCCTATTGGCTACACCTTC. Protein product: CASSPTTGPIGYTF. This rearrangement joins TRBV9 to TRBJ1-2; the D gene is possibly TRBD1 (6 bases). Germline V lookup: CDR1 SGDLS, CDR2 YYNGEE. V lost 4 bases and J 7 bases, leaving 17 bases between the germline ends. The CDR3 runs to 14 residues. The entire variable domain, with the rest obtained from reference TRBV9 and TRBJ1-2, is as follows: DSGVTQTPKHLITATGQRVTLRCSPRSGDLSVYWYQQSLDQGLQFLIQYYNGEERAKGNILERFSAQQFPDLHSELNLSSLELGDSALYFCASSPTTGPIGYTFGSGTRLTVV.

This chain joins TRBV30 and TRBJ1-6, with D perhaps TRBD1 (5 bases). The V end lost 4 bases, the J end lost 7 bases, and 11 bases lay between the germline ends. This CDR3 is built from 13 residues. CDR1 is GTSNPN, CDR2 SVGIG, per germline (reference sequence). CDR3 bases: TGTGCCTGGAATAACAGGTGGAATTCACCCCTCCACTTT. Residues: CAWNNRWNSPLHF.

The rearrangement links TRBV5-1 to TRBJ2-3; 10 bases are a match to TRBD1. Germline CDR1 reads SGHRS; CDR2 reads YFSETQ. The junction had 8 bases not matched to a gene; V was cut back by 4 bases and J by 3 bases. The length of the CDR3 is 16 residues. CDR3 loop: CASSPPGTGVTDTQYF. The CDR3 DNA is TGCGCCAGCAGCCCCCCGGGGACAGGGGTTACAGATACGCAGTATTTT.

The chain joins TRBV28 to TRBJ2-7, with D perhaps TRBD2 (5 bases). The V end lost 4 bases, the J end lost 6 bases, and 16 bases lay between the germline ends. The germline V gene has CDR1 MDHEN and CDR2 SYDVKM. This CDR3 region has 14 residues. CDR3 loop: CASSSLVSGSEQYF. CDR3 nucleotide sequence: TGTGCCAGCAGTTCACTAGTCTCGGGGTCCGAGCAGTACTTC. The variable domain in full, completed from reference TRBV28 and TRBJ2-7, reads DVKVTQSSRYLVKRTGEKVFLECVQDMDHENMFWYRQDPGLGLRLIYFSYDVKMKEKGDIPEGYSVSREKKERFSLILESASTNQTSMYLCASSSLVSGSEQYFGPGTRLTVT.

DNA of the CDR3: TGTGCCAGCAGTCAAGGGGCAACGTTAGAGACCCAGTACTTC. Translating it yields CASSQGATLETQYF. The V call is TRBV28, the J call TRBJ2-5, with D maybe TRBD1 (5 bases). Germline loops: CDR1 MDHEN, CDR2 SYDVKM. The CDR3 loop spans 14 amino acids. The V gene lost 5 bases and the J gene lost 4 bases, with 14 bases spanning the gap. The whole variable domain, filled in from reference TRBV28 and TRBJ2-5, reads DVKVTQSSRYLVKRTGEKVFLECVQDMDHENMFWYRQDPGLGLRLIYFSYDVKMKEKGDIPEGYSVSREKKERFSLILESASTNQTSMYLCASSQGATLETQYFGPGTRLLVL.

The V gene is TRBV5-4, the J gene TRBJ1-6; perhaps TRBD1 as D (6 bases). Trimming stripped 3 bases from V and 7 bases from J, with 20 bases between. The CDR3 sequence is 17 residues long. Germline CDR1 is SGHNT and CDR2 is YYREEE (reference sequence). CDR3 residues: CASSSRGGGGMNSPLHF. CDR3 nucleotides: TGTGCCAGCAGCTCCCGAGGGGGAGGGGGAATGAATTCACCCCTCCACTTT. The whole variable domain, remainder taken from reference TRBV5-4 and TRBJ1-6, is ETGVTQSPTHLIKTRGQQVTLRCSSQSGHNTVSWYQQALGQGPQFIFQYYREEENGRGNFPPRFSGLQFPNYSSELNVNALELDDSALYLCASSSRGGGGMNSPLHFGNGTRLTVT.

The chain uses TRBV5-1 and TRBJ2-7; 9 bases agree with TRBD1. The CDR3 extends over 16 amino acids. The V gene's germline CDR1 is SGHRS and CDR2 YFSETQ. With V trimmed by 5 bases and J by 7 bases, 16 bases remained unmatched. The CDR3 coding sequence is TGCGCCAGCAGGTTAACCGGGACAGGGCCTATGGGGGAGCAGTACTTC. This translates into CASRLTGTGPMGEQYF.

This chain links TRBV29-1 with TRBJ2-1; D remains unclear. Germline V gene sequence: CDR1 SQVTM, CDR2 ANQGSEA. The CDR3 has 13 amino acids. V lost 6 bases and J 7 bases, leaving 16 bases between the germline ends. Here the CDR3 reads CSVTVTDTNEQFF. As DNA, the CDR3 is TGCAGCGTCACGGTAACAGATACGAATGAGCAGTTCTTC.